This T cell receptor beta chain was identified during a study of cytomegalovirus exposure and HLA in healthy donors. With 60 Vbeta and 13 Jbeta primers, the PCR was carried out. The method was immunoSEQ multiplex PCR; TCRdb's version includes in-frame clones alone and lacks a portion of them. The sample consists of 160,000 or so clones, about four fifths of them appearing once. Trimming cost V 6 bases and J 9 bases, with 18 bases left between them. Germline values: CDR1 MNHEY, CDR2 SVGAGI. This CDR3 is built from 15 residues. The source is a woman aged 50 to 60 in good health and CMV-seronegative. The V and J genes are TRBV6-5 and TRBJ1-6; D uncertain. Sequenced: PBMCs. The CDR3 loop reads CASSLGVGGISPLHF. For the CDR3, the DNA is TGTGCCAGCAGCCTCGGTGTTGGCGGGATTTCACCCCTCCACTTT.